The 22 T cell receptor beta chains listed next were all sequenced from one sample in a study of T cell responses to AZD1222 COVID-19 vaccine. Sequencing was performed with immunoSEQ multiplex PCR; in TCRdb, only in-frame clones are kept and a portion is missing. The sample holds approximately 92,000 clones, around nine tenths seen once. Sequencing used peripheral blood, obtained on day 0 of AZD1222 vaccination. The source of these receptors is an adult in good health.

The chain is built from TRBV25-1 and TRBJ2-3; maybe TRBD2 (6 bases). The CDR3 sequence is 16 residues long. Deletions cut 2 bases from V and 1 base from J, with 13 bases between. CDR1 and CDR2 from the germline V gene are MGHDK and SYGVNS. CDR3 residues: CASSEGPGGGTDTQYF. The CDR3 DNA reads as TGTGCCAGCAGTGAAGGTCCTGGCGGGGGCACAGATACGCAGTATTTT.

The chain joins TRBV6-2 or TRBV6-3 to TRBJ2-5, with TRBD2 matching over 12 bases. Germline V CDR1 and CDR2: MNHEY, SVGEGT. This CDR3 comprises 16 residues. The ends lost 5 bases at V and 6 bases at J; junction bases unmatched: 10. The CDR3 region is CASSRSTSGSRKTQYF. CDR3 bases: TGTGCCAGCAGTCGGTCGACTAGCGGGAGTCGGAAGACCCAGTACTTC.

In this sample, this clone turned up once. In DNA, the CDR3 is TGTGCCAGCAGCTTAGGGCTAGGGACCCAGTACTTC. Translated, it gives CASSLGLGTQYF. V is TRBV7-9 and J is TRBJ2-5; D ambiguous. Germline assignment: CDR1 SEHNR and CDR2 FQNEAQ (reference sequence). This CDR3 is 12 amino acids long. V was cut by 1 base and J by 7 bases, with 7 bases left in between.

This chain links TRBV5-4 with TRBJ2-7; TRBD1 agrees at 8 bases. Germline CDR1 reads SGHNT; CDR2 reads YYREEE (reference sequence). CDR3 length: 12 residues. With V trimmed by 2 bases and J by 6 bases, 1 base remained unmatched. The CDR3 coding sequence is TGTGCCAGCAGCTTCACAGGGGGCGAGCAGTACTTC. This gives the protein CASSFTGGEQYF.

CDR3 amino acids: CASGPRGSSYEQYF. The CDR3 nucleotides are TGTGCCAGCGGGCCTAGGGGAAGCTCCTACGAGCAGTACTTC. The rearrangement uses TRBV6-5 and TRBJ2-7; TRBD1 might be the D (5 bases). Per the germline V gene, CDR1 is MNHEY and CDR2 is SVGAGI. The CDR3 has 14 amino acids. The V end lost 8 bases, the J end lost 0 bases, and 14 bases lay between the germline ends.

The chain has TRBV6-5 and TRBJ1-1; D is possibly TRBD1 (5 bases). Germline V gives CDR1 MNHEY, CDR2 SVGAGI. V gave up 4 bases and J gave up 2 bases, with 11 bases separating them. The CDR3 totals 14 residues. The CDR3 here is CASSSAGTNTEAFF. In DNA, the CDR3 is TGTGCCAGCAGTTCCGCCGGGACTAACACTGAAGCTTTCTTT.

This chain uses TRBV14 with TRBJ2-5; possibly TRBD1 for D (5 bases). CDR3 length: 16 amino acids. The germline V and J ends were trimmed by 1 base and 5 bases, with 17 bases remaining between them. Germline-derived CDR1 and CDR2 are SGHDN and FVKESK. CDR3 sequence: CASSQVGAQRKETQYF. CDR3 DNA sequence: TGTGCCAGCAGCCAAGTTGGGGCACAAAGGAAGGAGACCCAGTACTTC. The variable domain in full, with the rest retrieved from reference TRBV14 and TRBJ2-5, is EAGVTQFPSHSVIEKGQTVTLRCDPISGHDNLYWYRRVMGKEIKFLLHFVKESKQDESGMPNNRFLAERTGGTYSTLKVQPAELEDSGVYFCASSQVGAQRKETQYFGPGTRLLVL.

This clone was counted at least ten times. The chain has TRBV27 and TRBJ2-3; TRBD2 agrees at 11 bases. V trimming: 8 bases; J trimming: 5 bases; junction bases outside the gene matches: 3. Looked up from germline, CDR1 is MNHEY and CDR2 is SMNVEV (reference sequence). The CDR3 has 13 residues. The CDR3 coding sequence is TGTGCCAGCGTCGGGACTAGCGGAGATACGCAGTATTTT. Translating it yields CASVGTSGDTQYF.

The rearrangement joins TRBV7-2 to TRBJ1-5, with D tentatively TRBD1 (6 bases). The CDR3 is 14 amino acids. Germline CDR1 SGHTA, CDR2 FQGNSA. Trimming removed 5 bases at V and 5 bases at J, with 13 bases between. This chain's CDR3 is CASSTRQVHQPQHF. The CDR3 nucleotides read TGTGCCAGCAGCACGCGACAGGTCCATCAGCCCCAGCATTTT. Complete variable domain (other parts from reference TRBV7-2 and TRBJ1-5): GAGVSQSPSNKVTEKGKDVELRCDPISGHTALYWYRQSLGQGLEFLIYFQGNSAPDKSGLPSDRFSAERTGGSVSTLTIQRTQQEDSAVYLCASSTRQVHQPQHFGDGTRLSIL.

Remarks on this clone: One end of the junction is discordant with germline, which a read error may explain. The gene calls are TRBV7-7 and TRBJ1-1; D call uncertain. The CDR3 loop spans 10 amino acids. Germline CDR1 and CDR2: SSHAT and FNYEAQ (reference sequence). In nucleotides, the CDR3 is TGTGCTAGCAGCCGCACTGAAGCTTTCTTT. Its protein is CASSRTEAFF. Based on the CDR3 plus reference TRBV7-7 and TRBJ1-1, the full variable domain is GAGVSQSPRYKVTKRGQDVTLRCDPISSHATLYWYQQALGQGPEFLTYFNYEAQPDKSGLPSDRFSAERPEGSISTLTIQRTEQRDSAMYRCASSRTEAFFGQGTRLTVV.

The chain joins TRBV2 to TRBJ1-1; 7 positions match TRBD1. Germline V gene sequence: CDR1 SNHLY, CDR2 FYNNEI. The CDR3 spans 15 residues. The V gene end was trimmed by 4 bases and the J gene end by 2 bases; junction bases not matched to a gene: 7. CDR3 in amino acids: CASSAQGTANTEAFF. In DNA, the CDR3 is TGTGCCAGCAGTGCTCAAGGGACAGCCAACACTGAAGCTTTCTTT.

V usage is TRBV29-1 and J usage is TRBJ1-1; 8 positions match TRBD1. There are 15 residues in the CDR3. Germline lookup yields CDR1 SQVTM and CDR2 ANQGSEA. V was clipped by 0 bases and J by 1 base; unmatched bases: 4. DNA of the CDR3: TGCAGCGTTGAAGATGGGACAGGACCGAACACTGAAGCTTTCTTT. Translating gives CSVEDGTGPNTEAFF.

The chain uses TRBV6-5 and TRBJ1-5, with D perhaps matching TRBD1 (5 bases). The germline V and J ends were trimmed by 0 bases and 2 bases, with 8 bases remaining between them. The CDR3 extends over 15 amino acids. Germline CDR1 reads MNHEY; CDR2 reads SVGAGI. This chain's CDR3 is CASSYSGTGNQPQHF. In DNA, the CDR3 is TGTGCCAGCAGTTACTCAGGGACGGGCAATCAGCCCCAGCATTTT.

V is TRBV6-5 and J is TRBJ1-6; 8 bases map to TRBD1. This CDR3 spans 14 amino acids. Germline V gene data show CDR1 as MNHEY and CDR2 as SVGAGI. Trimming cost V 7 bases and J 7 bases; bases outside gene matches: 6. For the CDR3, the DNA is TGTGCCAGCACCCGACAGGGGCAGAATTCACCCCTCCACTTT. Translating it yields CASTRQGQNSPLHF.

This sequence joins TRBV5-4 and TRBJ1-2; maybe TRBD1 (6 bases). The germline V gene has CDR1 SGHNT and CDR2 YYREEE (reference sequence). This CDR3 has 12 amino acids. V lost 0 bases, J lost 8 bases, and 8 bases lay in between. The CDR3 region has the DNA TGTGCCAGCAGCTTGGACGGGGGCGGCTACACCTTC. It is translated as CASSLDGGGYTF.

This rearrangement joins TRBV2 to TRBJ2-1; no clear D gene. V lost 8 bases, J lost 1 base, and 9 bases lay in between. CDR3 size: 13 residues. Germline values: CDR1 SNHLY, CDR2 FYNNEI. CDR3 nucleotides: TGTGCCAGCTCGAGCAGTTCCTACAATGAGCAGTTCTTC. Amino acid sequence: CASSSSSYNEQFF.

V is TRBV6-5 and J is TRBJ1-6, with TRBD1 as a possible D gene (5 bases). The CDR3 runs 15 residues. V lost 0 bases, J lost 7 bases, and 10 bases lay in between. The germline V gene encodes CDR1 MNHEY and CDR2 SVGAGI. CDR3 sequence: CASSYSAGDNSPLHF. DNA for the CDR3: TGTGCCAGCAGTTACTCGGCGGGGGACAATTCACCCCTCCACTTT.

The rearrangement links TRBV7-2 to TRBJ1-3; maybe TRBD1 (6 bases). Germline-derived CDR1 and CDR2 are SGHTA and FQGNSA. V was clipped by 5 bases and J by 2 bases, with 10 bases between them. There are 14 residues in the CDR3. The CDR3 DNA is TGTGCCAGCAGCCTCGGGACAACTGGAAACACCATATATTTT. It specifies CASSLGTTGNTIYF.

The CDR3 DNA reads TGTGCCAGCAGTGAAGGTCCCAGGGGGAGATACACCGGGGAGCTGTTTTTT. Its translation is CASSEGPRGRYTGELFF. This chain links TRBV2 with TRBJ2-2, with TRBD1 matching 7 bases. Germline V gene lookup returns CDR1 SNHLY and CDR2 FYNNEI. J lost 3 bases, V lost 1 base, and 8 bases had no gene match. This CDR3 comprises 17 residues.

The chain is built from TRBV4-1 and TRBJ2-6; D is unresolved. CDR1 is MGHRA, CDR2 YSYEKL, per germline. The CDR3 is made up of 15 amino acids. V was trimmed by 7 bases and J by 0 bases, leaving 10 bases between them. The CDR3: CASTATVSGANVLTF. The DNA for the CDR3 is TGCGCCAGCACCGCCACGGTCTCTGGGGCCAACGTCCTGACTTTC.

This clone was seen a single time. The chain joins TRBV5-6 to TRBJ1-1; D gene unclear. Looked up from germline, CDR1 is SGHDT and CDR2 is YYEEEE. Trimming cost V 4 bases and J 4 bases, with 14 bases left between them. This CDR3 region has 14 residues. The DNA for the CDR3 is TGTGCCAGCAGCCCGGGTCGCGTAGGCACTGAAGCTTTCTTT. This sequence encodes CASSPGRVGTEAFF.

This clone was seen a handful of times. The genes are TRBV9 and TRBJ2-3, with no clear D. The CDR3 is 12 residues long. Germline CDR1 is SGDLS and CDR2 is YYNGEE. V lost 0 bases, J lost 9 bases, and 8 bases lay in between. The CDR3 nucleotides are TGTGCCAGCAGCGTAGAGGGCGCGACGCAGTATTTT. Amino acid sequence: CASSVEGATQYF.